The sequence of this TCR beta chain was determined in a study of T cells in Graves' hyperthyroidism and ophthalmopathy. Study at large: At initial diagnosis, before any treatment had begun, peripheral blood was obtained.

Aged 18 to 65, the patients had hyperthyroidism that was newly diagnosed and had lasted under 2 months. The diagnostic basis comprised clinical symptoms, serum thyroxine and TRAb, thyroid ultrasound and orbital computed tomography. As concerns this clonotype: A read error is possible here, since a much larger clone lies one base away.

RNA transcripts yielded amplified TCR beta CDR3 regions. Primed by the HTBI set, a first-round RT-PCR was run on the TCR CDR3. TCRdb re-analysed the multiplex PCR reads in MiXCR, keeping a single row per CDR3 protein. The table lists approximately 520,000 distinct CDR3 sequences, more than 20% of them singletons, with approximately 26% in the top ten. CDR3 length: 13 residues. CDR1 and CDR2 (germline): LNHDA, SQIVND (reference sequence). J is TRBJ1-2 and V is TRBV19; perhaps TRBD1 as D (5 bases). The TCR was taken from a man aged 18 to 30 with Graves' hyperthyroidism. The sequencing input was blood. The CDR3 reads CTSLSSQGPGYTF. The CDR3 DNA reads TGTACCAGTCTCTCTTCTCAGGGACCTGGCTACACCTTC.